The 23 T cell receptor beta chains presented below share a single source sample, sequenced in a study of response to subunit inactivated influenza vaccine. A single record per CDR3 protein comes from TCRdb applying MiXCR to the RT-PCR reads. The sample comprises approximately 250,000 distinct CDR3 sequences, 9% to 15% of which are singletons, and under 10% rests with the top ten. The input for sequencing was non-naive T cells sorted from PBMCs, taken less than 15 days before vaccination. The receptors shown here come from a middle-aged man who received an inactivated influenza vaccine.

This clonotype was counted only a few times. The J gene is TRBJ2-7, the V gene TRBV7-9; D unclear. The CDR3 contains 13 residues. In germline, CDR1 is SEHNR, CDR2 FQNEAQ (reference sequence). The ends were cut back, 2 bases at V and 3 bases at J, with 8 bases in the middle. CDR3 loop: CASSLIENYEQYF. The DNA for the CDR3 is TGTGCCAGCAGCTTAATAGAAAACTACGAGCAGTACTTC.

This chain connects TRBV11-3 to TRBJ2-3; no clear D gene. CDR1 and CDR2 (germline): SGHNT, YENEEA. V was cut by 3 bases and J by 3 bases, with 10 bases left in between. The CDR3 has 14 residues. The CDR3, as DNA: TGTGCCAGCAGCTTTGGAATGGATACAGATACGCAGTATTTT. Its translation: CASSFGMDTDTQYF.

CDR3 amino acids: CSVRQGEDRLFF. CDR3 nucleotide sequence: TGCAGCGTTCGACAGGGTGAGGATCGACTGTTTTTT. The V gene is TRBV29-1, the J gene TRBJ1-4, with 7 bases matching TRBD1. Trimming at V came to 5 bases and at J to 13 bases, leaving 10 bases not matched to a gene. The germline CDR1 and CDR2 sequences are SQVTM and ANQGSEA. The CDR3 consists of 12 residues.

The V gene is TRBV5-4, the J gene TRBJ2-7; 12 bases fit TRBD1. Trimming cost V 3 bases and J 5 bases; bases outside gene matches: 6. This CDR3 comprises 15 residues. Per the germline V gene, CDR1 is SGHNT and CDR2 is YYREEE (reference sequence). In nucleotides, the CDR3 is TGTGCCAGCAGCTCCTGGGACAGGGGGCTCAACGAGCAGTACTTC. This codes for CASSSWDRGLNEQYF.

This clonotype was seen a few times. The rearrangement uses TRBV3-1 and TRBJ2-2; either TRBD1 or TRBD2 may supply D (5 bases each). V gave up 2 bases and J gave up 4 bases, with 14 bases separating them. This CDR3 is built from 16 residues. Germline V CDR1 and CDR2: LGHDT, YNNKEL (reference sequence). The DNA of the CDR3 is TGTGCCAGCAGCCAACAAACCGGGACCACCACCGGGGAGCTGTTTTTT. Amino acids: CASSQQTGTTTGELFF.

This chain links TRBV2 with TRBJ2-7, with 8 bases matching TRBD1. This CDR3 is 14 amino acids long. Germline V gene data show CDR1 as SNHLY and CDR2 as FYNNEI. V trimming: 6 bases; J trimming: 6 bases; junction bases outside the gene matches: 10. CDR3 DNA sequence: TGTGCCAGCAGCATAGGACAGGGTTTGGGCGAGCAGTACTTC. Protein: CASSIGQGLGEQYF.

Note on this clonotype: A much larger clone lies one base from this, so it may be a read error. The chain employs TRBV14 and TRBJ2-2, with 8 bases matching TRBD2. The germline CDR1 and CDR2 sequences are SGHDN and FVKESK. There are 13 residues in the CDR3. CDR3 region: CATSGSLTGELIF. CDR3 nucleotide sequence: TGTGCCACCAGCGGGAGCTTGACCGGGGAGCTGATTTTT.

This clonotype was detected only a few times. The chain is built from TRBV6-1 and TRBJ2-7; D is possibly TRBD1 (7 bases). The CDR3 has 15 amino acids. Germline V gives CDR1 MNHNS, CDR2 SASEGT. Trimming took 4 bases from V and 5 from J, leaving 18 bases between them. CDR3 sequence (DNA): TGTGCCAGCAGTGCCCTGGGACAGAGGAGGGACGAGCAGTACTTC. Translating gives CASSALGQRRDEQYF.

This clonotype appeared many times. This chain joins TRBV7-2 and TRBJ2-2; perhaps TRBD2 as D (5 bases). CDR3 length: 16 amino acids. From germline, CDR1 is SGHTA and CDR2 FQGNSA. V shed 5 bases and J shed 0 bases, with 13 bases lying between them. CDR3 loop: CASSLRRLTNTGELFF. DNA of the CDR3: TGTGCCAGCAGCCTCCGCAGACTAACGAACACCGGGGAGCTGTTTTTT.

The V call is TRBV24-1, the J call TRBJ2-1; the D is unclear. The V and J ends lost 3 bases and 0 bases respectively, with 14 bases between them. The CDR3 spans 17 residues. Germline V CDR1 and CDR2: KGHDR, SFDVKD. CDR3 sequence reads: CATSDNQADRSYNEQFF. The CDR3 region has the DNA TGTGCCACCAGTGATAATCAGGCAGACCGCTCCTACAATGAGCAGTTCTTC.

The genes are TRBV20-1 and TRBJ2-7; weak D call: TRBD2 (5 bases). CDR1 is DFQATT and CDR2 is SNEGSKA in the germline V gene (reference sequence). V was cut by 2 bases and J by 5 bases, with 13 bases left in between. The CDR3 runs 13 residues. This chain's CDR3 is CSARLPSGNEQYF. As DNA, the CDR3 is TGCAGTGCTAGACTTCCTTCCGGGAACGAGCAGTACTTC.

This clonotype turned up a few times. The chain is built from TRBV4-3 and TRBJ1-4; a weak D match, TRBD1 (5 bases). The CDR3 runs to 15 residues. The V end lost 0 bases, the J end lost 7 bases, and 12 bases lay between the germline ends. The germline V gene encodes CDR1 LGHNA and CDR2 YSLEER. The CDR3 loop is CASSQEQGTGEKLFF. DNA for the CDR3: TGCGCCAGCAGCCAAGAGCAGGGAACGGGTGAAAAACTGTTTTTT.

This clonotype turned up a few times. The chain has TRBV7-3 and TRBJ2-5; 9 nucleotides align to TRBD2. Per the germline V gene, CDR1 is SGHTA and CDR2 is FQGTGA. The CDR3 runs 15 residues. The junction had 4 bases not matched to a gene; V was cut back by 0 bases and J by 5 bases. In DNA, the CDR3 is TGTGCCAGCAGCTTAACGTCTGCGGGGGGGGAGACCCAGTACTTC. Translation gives CASSLTSAGGETQYF. The full variable domain, in which reference TRBV7-3 and TRBJ2-5 provide the parts outside the CDR3, is GAGVSQTPSNKVTEKGKYVELRCDPISGHTALYWYRQSLGQGPEFLIYFQGTGAADDSGLPNDRFFAVRPEGSVSTLKIQRTERGDSAVYLCASSLTSAGGETQYFGPGTRLLVL.

This clonotype was counted only a few times. V usage is TRBV3-1 and J usage is TRBJ2-7; TRBD1 agrees at 9 bases. This CDR3 comprises 16 residues. Germline assignment: CDR1 LGHDT and CDR2 YNNKEL (reference sequence). The V segment lost 6 bases and the J segment 4 bases; nucleotides outside the gene matches: 13. The CDR3 nucleotides are TGTGCCAGCAGGGCAGGTGAAGGACAGGGGAGATACGAGCAGTACTTC. It yields the protein CASRAGEGQGRYEQYF.

Notes on this clonotype: Relative to the germline gene, one junction end is altered; a read error may explain this. The genes are TRBV4-1 and TRBJ2-5, with TRBD2 identical over 8 bases. This CDR3 has 14 residues. Germline CDR1 reads MGHRA; CDR2 reads YSYEKL. The CDR3 DNA reads TGCGCCGGCAGCCAAGTTGTCGGGGGGGTGACCCAGTACTTC. Amino acids: CAGSQVVGGVTQYF.

This clonotype appeared a few times. The rearrangement joins TRBV12-3 or TRBV12-4 to TRBJ2-5; the D gene is possibly TRBD2 (6 bases). Trimming took 4 bases from V and 2 from J, leaving 8 bases between them. CDR3 length: 13 residues. The DNA of the CDR3 is TGTGCCAGCAGTTGGGCGGGACAAGAGACCCAGTACTTC. Translated, it gives CASSWAGQETQYF.

This clonotype has only a few counts. The genes are TRBV7-6 and TRBJ2-1, with D maybe TRBD2 (5 bases). This CDR3 has 14 amino acids. The germline CDR1 and CDR2 sequences are SGHVS and FNYEAQ. V dropped 1 base and J dropped 10 bases, with 14 bases sitting between them. CDR3 in amino acids: CASSLVGENIEQFF. The CDR3 DNA reads TGTGCCAGCAGCTTAGTCGGGGAAAATATAGAGCAGTTCTTC.

This clonotype came up a few times. The CDR3: CASSFLAGVQETQYF. CDR3 nucleotide sequence: TGTGCCAGCAGCTTCCTAGCGGGAGTCCAGGAGACCCAGTACTTC. The rearrangement links TRBV7-9 to TRBJ2-5; 10 nucleotides line up with TRBD2. With V trimmed by 3 bases and J by 5 bases, 6 bases remained unmatched. This CDR3 has 15 amino acids. In germline, CDR1 is SEHNR, CDR2 FQNEAQ (reference sequence).

This clonotype occurred a few times. The chain carries TRBV6-1 and TRBJ2-3; 7 bases align to TRBD2. V was clipped by 2 bases and J by 4 bases; unmatched bases: 12. Germline V CDR1 and CDR2: MNHNS, SASEGT. This CDR3 is built from 17 residues. The CDR3 reads CASSEWASGVSADTQYF. CDR3 coding DNA: TGTGCCAGCAGTGAATGGGCTAGCGGTGTGAGTGCAGATACGCAGTATTTT.

The V gene is TRBV24-1, the J gene TRBJ2-3; D remains unclear. The germline V and J ends were trimmed by 4 bases and 3 bases, with 10 bases remaining between them. The CDR3 covers 14 residues. CDR1 is KGHDR, CDR2 SFDVKD, per germline. This CDR3 reads CATSDSRLTDTQYF. The CDR3 DNA follows: TGTGCCACCAGTGACTCAAGGCTGACAGATACGCAGTATTTT.

The chain has TRBV20-1 and TRBJ2-7, with 10 bases matching TRBD1. The germline V gene encodes CDR1 DFQATT and CDR2 SNEGSKA (reference sequence). The ends lost 0 bases at V and 6 bases at J; junction bases unmatched: 8. The CDR3 totals 15 residues. In nucleotides, the CDR3 is TGCAGTGCTAGAGATAGAGGGACAGGGGCATCCGAGCAGTACTTC. Amino acid sequence: CSARDRGTGASEQYF.

There are many counts of this clonotype. The V call is TRBV19, the J call TRBJ1-3; D unresolved. Trimming cost V 3 bases and J 0 bases, with 12 bases left between them. Germline V lookup: CDR1 LNHDA, CDR2 SQIVND (reference sequence). The CDR3 is 16 residues long. The DNA for the CDR3 is TGTGCCAGTAGTATCATCGGCAGCAACTCTGGAAACACCATATATTTT. This translates into CASSIIGSNSGNTIYF.

The rearrangement links TRBV6-1 to TRBJ2-4; D tentatively reads TRBD1 or TRBD2 (5 bases each). This CDR3 has 15 residues. Trimming pared 7 bases from V and 0 bases from J, leaving 13 bases between. Germline CDR1 and CDR2: MNHNS and SASEGT. In DNA, the CDR3 is TGTGCCAGCATGGGGGTGAGAGAAGCCAAAAACATTCAGTACTTC. It is translated as CASMGVREAKNIQYF.